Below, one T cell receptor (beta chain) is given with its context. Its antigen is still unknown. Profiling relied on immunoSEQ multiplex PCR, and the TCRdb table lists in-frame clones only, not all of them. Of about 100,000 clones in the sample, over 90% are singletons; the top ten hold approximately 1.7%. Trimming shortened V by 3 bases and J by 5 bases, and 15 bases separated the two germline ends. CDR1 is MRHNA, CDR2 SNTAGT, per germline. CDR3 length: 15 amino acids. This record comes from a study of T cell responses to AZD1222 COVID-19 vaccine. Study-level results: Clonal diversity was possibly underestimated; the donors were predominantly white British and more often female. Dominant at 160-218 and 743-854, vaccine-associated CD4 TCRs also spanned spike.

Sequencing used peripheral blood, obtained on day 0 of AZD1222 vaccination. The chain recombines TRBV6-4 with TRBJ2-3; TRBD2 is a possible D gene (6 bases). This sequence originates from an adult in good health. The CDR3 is CASSELARGGDTQYF. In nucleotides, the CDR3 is TGTGCCAGCAGTGAGCTAGCGCGGGGCGGAGATACGCAGTATTTT.